The following is a T cell receptor beta chain sequence with its context. The tumor samples were collected prior to definitive surgery or chemotherapy. The entry originates in a study of high-grade serous ovarian cancer treatment subgroups. CDR1 SEHNR and CDR2 FQNEAQ come from the germline V gene (reference sequence). The CDR3 spans 18 residues. V lost 4 bases, J lost 4 bases, and 11 bases stayed unmatched. The repertoire was sequenced with immunoSEQ multiplex PCR; TCRdb's copy has only in-frame clones and lacks some. This table holds about 8,000 clones, less than 70% found once. The receptor was isolated from a human donor with high-grade serous ovarian cancer. Input material: tumor tissue. The chain has TRBV7-9 and TRBJ2-5; the match to TRBD2 covers 14 bases. The CDR3 region has the DNA TGTGCCAGCAGCTCCGCGGACAGGGGACTAGCGGGAGCAGAGACCCAGTACTTC. Translation: CASSSADRGLAGAETQYF. Variable domain in full (rest from reference TRBV7-9 and TRBJ2-5): DTGVSQNPRHKITKRGQNVTFRCDPISEHNRLYWYRQTLGQGPEFLTYFQNEAQLEKSRLLSDRFSAERPKGSFSTLEIQRTEQGDSAMYLCASSSADRGLAGAETQYFGPGTRLLVL.